These T cell receptor beta chains were read from a single sample in a study of blood T cell repertoires in COVID-19. Here immunoSEQ multiplex PCR was the method, and the copy in TCRdb shows in-frame clones only, minus some. Of tens of thousands of clones in the sample, roughly four fifths are singletons; the top ten hold roughly 7%. Input material: peripheral blood. The origin of the receptors is a man aged 40-49 years with acute or convalescent COVID-19. CDR3s include the opening cysteine and the closing phenylalanine or tryptophan. Fields, in order: J gene, D gene, clone size, V gene, CDR3 DNA, CDR3 protein. The D gene is left open where the match is weak. Some rows have no size entry. The others give once, few or many, or a class for an expanded clone.

>TRBJ1-2|TRBD1|few|TRBV10-3
TGTGCCATCAGTGAGTCAAGGACAGGCGAATATGCAAACTATGGCTACACCTTC
CAISESRTGEYANYGYTF
>TRBJ1-2|TRBD1|NA|TRBV10-3
TGTGCCATCCGAGGACAGGGGGCCGCGGGAGCTAACTATGGCTACACCTTC
CAIRGQGAAGANYGYTF
>TRBJ2-6|TRBD1|once|TRBV2
TGTGCCAGCAGCACGGACAGGGGTCGGCCCGGGGCCAACGTCCTGACTTTC
CASSTDRGRPGANVLTF
>TRBJ2-2|NA|NA|TRBV5-1
TGCGCCAGCAGCACACAGGAAGGCGGGGAGCTGTTTTTT
CASSTQEGGELFF
>TRBJ1-5|NA|NA|TRBV7-8
TGTGCCAGCAGCTTAGAGGCAGGGCGCAATCAGCCCCAGCATTTT
CASSLEAGRNQPQHF
>TRBJ1-4|TRBD1|NA|TRBV5-1
TGCGCCAGCAGCAGGACAGGGATCGGCGAAAAACTGTTTTTT
CASSRTGIGEKLFF
>TRBJ1-1|NA|NA|TRBV27
TGTGCCAGCAGCCCGTCAATTCAGTCAGGGGACACTGAAGCTTTCTTT
CASSPSIQSGDTEAFF
>TRBJ2-3|NA|NA|TRBV2
TGTGCCAGCAGTGGAACAGTTCCAGATACGCAGTATTTT
CASSGTVPDTQYF
>TRBJ1-1|NA|few|TRBV7-9
TGTGCCAGCGTGGCCACCAAGAACACTGAAGCTTTCTTT
CASVATKNTEAFF
>TRBJ2-3|NA|NA|TRBV23-1
TGCGCCAGCCGCGGCAGGGGCGGCACAGATACGCAGTATTTT
CASRGRGGTDTQYF
>TRBJ1-1|NA|NA|TRBV6-4
TGTGCCAGCAGTGACTCTGTATGGAGGCAGTTCTTT
CASSDSVWRQFF
>TRBJ1-2|NA|NA|TRBV29-1
TGCAGCGGCACAACTGGACAGTCTGGCTATGGCTACACCTTC
CSGTTGQSGYGYTF
>TRBJ2-7|NA|NA|TRBV29-1
TGCAGCGTTCCGGGGGGCCCTTTGAAGCAGTACTTC
CSVPGGPLKQYF
>TRBJ2-1|NA|NA|TRBV7-2
TGTGCCAGCAGCTTCTACGATGAGCAGTTCTTC
CASSFYDEQFF
>TRBJ1-5|NA|NA|TRBV5-5
TGTGCCAGCAGCAACCGGACAGCCGGTCAGCCCCAGCATTTT
CASSNRTAGQPQHF
>TRBJ2-1|TRBD1|NA|TRBV5-4
TGTGCCAGCAGCGAGGGGGCGGCCTCCTACAATGAGCAGTTCTTC
CASSEGAASYNEQFF
>TRBJ2-3|TRBD1|NA|TRBV10-3
TGTGCCATCAGTGAGTCGGGACAGGGACCCACAGATACGCAGTATTTT
CAISESGQGPTDTQYF
>TRBJ2-7|NA|NA|TRBV18
TGTGCCAGCTCCCGCGGGACAGCGGTATCCTACGAGCAGTACTTC
CASSRGTAVSYEQYF
>TRBJ2-2|TRBD2|NA|TRBV7-2
TGTGCCAGCAGCCCAAGGTGGTCCGGGGGGTCGGGGGAGCTGTTTTTT
CASSPRWSGGSGELFF
>TRBJ2-7|TRBD1|NA|TRBV19
TGTGCCAGCGATCCACAGGGGCTCGAGCAGTACTTC
CASDPQGLEQYF
>TRBJ2-3|NA|NA|TRBV7-3
TGTGCCAGCAGCCCCATAGGAGGGACAGATACGCAGTATTTT
CASSPIGGTDTQYF
>TRBJ1-2|TRBD1|NA|TRBV28
TGTGCCAGCAGTTTCGGGGCAGGGGGCTATGGCTACACCTTC
CASSFGAGGYGYTF
>TRBJ2-3|NA|NA|TRBV11-2
TGTGCCAGCAGCTTATCCCTTGGACAGACGGATACGCAGTATTTT
CASSLSLGQTDTQYF
>TRBJ1-1|NA|NA|TRBV7-9
TGTGCCAGCAGCACTACCGGGTACACTGAAGCTTTCTTT
CASSTTGYTEAFF
>TRBJ2-3|NA|NA|TRBV19
TGTGCCAGTAGTGTGGAGGGGGCGGCGAGCACAGATACGCAGTATTTT
CASSVEGAASTDTQYF
>TRBJ2-4|TRBD1|few|TRBV6-6
TGTGCCAGCAGCCAGGCGACAGGGAGTGAAGGAAACATTCAGTACTTC
CASSQATGSEGNIQYF
>TRBJ2-4|NA|NA|TRBV6-5
TGTGCCAGCAAAAAGGGGCCCGGTGGGGAGTACTTC
CASKKGPGGEYF
>TRBJ2-2|NA|NA|TRBV7-3
TGTGCCAGCACGGGGGGCCCGGGCACCGGGGAGCTGTTTTTT
CASTGGPGTGELFF
>TRBJ2-5|NA|NA|TRBV24-1
TGTGCCACCAGTGATTTCGGGCAGGCAGGGGAAGAGACCCAGTACTTC
CATSDFGQAGEETQYF
>TRBJ2-2|NA|NA|TRBV2
TGTGCCAGCGTAGCAGCGAACACCGGGGAGCTGTTTTTT
CASVAANTGELFF
>TRBJ1-2|TRBD1|NA|TRBV9
TGTGCCAGCAGCGACAGGGGGAACTATGGCTACACCTTC
CASSDRGNYGYTF
>TRBJ2-7|NA|few|TRBV3-1/TRBV3-2
TGTGCCAGCAGCCAGGGAGTCCAGGGGCAAGACTTC
CASSQGVQGQDF
>TRBJ1-1|NA|NA|TRBV2
TGTGCCAGCAGCAGTCAGGCGAACACTGAAGCTTTCTTT
CASSSQANTEAFF
>TRBJ2-5|TRBD2|NA|TRBV9
TGTGCCAGCAGCGTAGACAGCGGGGGGTCGGGAGAGACCCAGTACTTC
CASSVDSGGSGETQYF
>TRBJ1-3|TRBD1|NA|TRBV7-3
TGTGCCAGCAGCGGACAGGATGGAAACACCATATATTTT
CASSGQDGNTIYF
>TRBJ1-3|NA|NA|TRBV6-5
TGTGCCAGCCGGAGGGGATCTGGAAACACCATATATTTT
CASRRGSGNTIYF